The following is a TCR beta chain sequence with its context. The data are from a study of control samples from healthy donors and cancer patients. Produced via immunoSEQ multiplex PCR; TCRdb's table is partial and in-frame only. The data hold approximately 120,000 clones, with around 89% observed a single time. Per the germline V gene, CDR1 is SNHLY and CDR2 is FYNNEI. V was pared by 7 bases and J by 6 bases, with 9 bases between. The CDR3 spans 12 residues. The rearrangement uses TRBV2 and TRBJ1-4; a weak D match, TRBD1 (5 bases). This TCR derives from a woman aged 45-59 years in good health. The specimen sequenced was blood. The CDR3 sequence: CASIQGDEKLFF. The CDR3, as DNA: TGTGCCAGCATTCAGGGTGATGAAAAACTGTTTTTT.